This T cell receptor (beta chain) emerged from a study of OX40 agonist ivuxolimab in advanced cancers. Study-level points and caveats: Among patients with partial responses at 0.1-3.0 mg/kg, clonal expansion was among the lowest.

Produced via immunoSEQ multiplex PCR; TCRdb's table is partial and in-frame only. The sample holds about 51,000 clones; 84% are singletons and the top ten take 3%. As concerns this clone: Antigen specificity is unknown.

The CDR3 loop spans 14 amino acids. Trimming stripped 4 bases from V and 1 base from J, with 11 bases between. Germline V gene data show CDR1 as SGHRS and CDR2 as YFSETQ. The gene calls are TRBV5-1 and TRBJ1-1; the D is unclear. The sequence was collected from an adult with an advanced solid tumor such as melanoma, head and neck, liver or kidney cancer. The sequencing here drew on CD4+ or CD8+ T cells sorted from blood, taken in a trial of the OX40 agonist ivuxolimab. The CDR3 nucleotides read TGCGCCAGCAGCCCTCGTGGCGGGAACACTGAAGCTTTCTTT. As protein: CASSPRGGNTEAFF.